Detailed here is one TCR beta chain. Repertoires were generated with immunoSEQ multiplex PCR, while TCRdb's copy carries only in-frame clones and drops some. Of approximately 50,000 clones in the sample, about 88% were seen once. The sample originates from a study of blood T cell repertoires in COVID-19. CDR1 and CDR2 from the germline V gene are SGDLS and YYNGEE. Trimming took off 1 base at V and 4 bases at J, with 13 bases between the two ends. CDR3 size: 15 residues. The chain uses TRBV9 and TRBJ2-3; D possibly corresponds to TRBD2 (6 bases). The material sequenced was peripheral blood. The TCR was taken from a man between 70 and 80 years old with active COVID-19. The CDR3 is CASSVYGRGADTQYF. The CDR3 nucleotides are TGTGCCAGCAGCGTATACGGGAGAGGGGCAGATACGCAGTATTTT.